This T cell receptor (beta chain) was sequenced in a study of blood T cell repertoires in COVID-19 (dated by TCRdb to between 2020 and 2021). Background for the entire study: Samples covering the acute and convalescent phases of COVID-19 were provided by collaborators in the United States, Italy and Spain. Where available, HLA class I and class II types were obtained from metadata supplied by the sample provider rather than from assay-based typing. Samples came from the ongoing ImmuneRACE study (first 160 participants) plus 1,254 subjects from 6 global collaborators. Subjects who had been exposed to COVID-19, were actively infected with it, or had recovered from it provided the deeply sampled blood TCRbeta repertoires that made up the dataset. Sample metadata almost always included a de-identified subject ID, COVID-19 status, age in years and sex. The repertoires were released in a freely available public database intended as a resource for research on the immune response to SARS-CoV-2. The material from the prospective study consisted of cDNA or gDNA derived from T cells, B-cell-depleted T cells, or PBMCs. Study-wide conclusions, independent of this receptor: How much clinical and demographic metadata was included differed by source and by participant, and the metadata was provided uncurated.

Each collaborating institution followed its own protocols to collect whole blood in K2EDTA tubes. For TCRbeta analysis, collaborators shipped samples in one of three forms: frozen whole blood, isolated PBMCs, or DNA extracted from either of those sample types. TCRbeta CDR3 regions were amplified from genomic DNA by means of the immunoSEQ Assay, a bias-controlled multiplex PCR. The source study handled its data this way. Within the assay, amplification of reference gene primers was used to estimate how many nucleated cells each sample contained. To quantify the absolute abundance of each unique TCRbeta CDR3 rearrangement, sequence reads were collapsed and filtered. For each sample, productive Simpson clonality was calculated as the square root of Simpson's diversity index across productive rearrangements. The clones in this table, taken by TCRdb from immuneACCESS, are in-frame only. Not every clone is retained; where verified, under half of the shortfall comes from an unresolved V gene, and the cause of the rest is unknown. V and J calls and clone size come straight from that table; D and trimming were deduced from the DNA. Present in this sample are under 200,000 clones, over 75% of which were seen just once. Around 9.8% of the sample rests with the top ten.

Worth noting for this clone: Its target antigen remains unknown. No base-level quality is on record; no much larger clone is a single base apart.

The CDR3 goes from the cysteine to the phenylalanine over 15 residues. The read is trimmed to its CDR3 DNA, 45 bases read in frame from base 1. V loses 3 bases at its end and J loses 2 bases; junction bases beyond the gene matches: 4. CDR1 and CDR2, per the germline V gene, are KGHSH and LQKENI. Material: peripheral blood. The receptor was derived from a woman aged 80 or over with acute or convalescent COVID-19. The sequence links TRBV18 to TRBJ2-1, with 7 junctional bases fitting TRBD2. The sequenced DNA: TGTGCCAGCTCACCCCCGCTAGCGGCCTACAATGAGCAGTTCTTC. It encodes CASSPPLAAYNEQFF.